This T cell receptor beta chain stems from a study of cytomegalovirus exposure and HLA in healthy donors. Overall study context: In a later analysis, it was reported that the approximately 120 validation repertoires had been produced on the same platform as the roughly 700 repertoires belonging to the first cohort. Study-level results: TCR beta chains numbering some 160 were designated cytomegalovirus-associated. Most TCR sequences were uncommon, yet certain public TCRs appeared in many donors.

For this clone: Its target is not known.

There are 15 residues in the CDR3. In germline, CDR1 is SQVTM, CDR2 ANQGSEA. J was trimmed by 4 bases and V by 3 bases; bases with no gene match: 5. Sequencing was performed with immunoSEQ multiplex PCR; in TCRdb, only in-frame clones are kept and a portion is missing. This sample has about 78,000 clones, with about 95% found just once. The sample consisted of PBMCs. V is TRBV29-1 and J is TRBJ2-7; 14 nucleotides line up with TRBD2. The origin of this receptor is a man aged 18 to 30 in good health and CMV-seropositive. The CDR3 bases are TGCAGCGTTGAGGGACTAGCGGGAGCGAGGTACGAGCAGTACTTC. Translation: CSVEGLAGARYEQYF.